This T cell receptor (beta chain) was captured by sequencing in a study of blood T cell repertoires in COVID-19. The V end lost 2 bases, the J end lost 1 base, and 11 bases lay between the germline ends. CDR1 SGHTA and CDR2 FQGNSA come from the germline V gene. The CDR3 spans 15 residues. Sequencing used immunoSEQ multiplex PCR; TCRdb keeps in-frame clones, though not all of them. This sample has approximately 250,000 clones, with approximately 87% found just once. V and J are TRBV7-2 and TRBJ1-1, with D tentatively TRBD1 (5 bases). Material for sequencing was peripheral blood. The TCR comes from a man in his 60s who had recovered from COVID-19. The CDR3 bases are TGTGCCAGCAGCTTATCTGGGGCCTCGAACACTGAAGCTTTCTTT. It yields the protein CASSLSGASNTEAFF.